The rows below give T cell receptor beta chains drawn from one sample of a study of blood T cell repertoires in COVID-19. This table comes from immunoSEQ multiplex PCR, and its TCRdb copy is limited to in-frame clones, with some not included. This table has around 500,000 clones, approximately 91% appearing once. Input material: PBMCs or T cells enriched from blood (not recorded which). The receptors stem from a woman in her sixties who had recovered from COVID-19. Each CDR3 is given with its conserved first and last residue. The D gene is left open where the match is weak. Clone size appears in some rows only: once, few, many, or a class for an expanded clone.

d_call: TRBD2
j_call: TRBJ2-3
v_call: TRBV3-1/TRBV3-2
clone_size: .
cdr3_aa: CASSQRTSGGATDTQYF
cdr3_nt: TGTGCCAGCAGCCAGCGGACTAGCGGGGGGGCCACAGATACGCAGTATTTT

d_call: .
j_call: TRBJ1-1
v_call: TRBV4-1
clone_size: .
cdr3_aa: CASSQESGPERGWEAFF
cdr3_nt: TGCGCCAGCAGCCAAGAAAGCGGACCCGAACGTGGCTGGGAAGCTTTCTTT

d_call: .
j_call: TRBJ2-5
v_call: TRBV10-3
clone_size: .
cdr3_aa: CAISESRTMSETQYF
cdr3_nt: TGTGCCATCAGTGAGTCCCGCACTATGTCGGAGACCCAGTACTTC

d_call: TRBD2
j_call: TRBJ2-3
v_call: TRBV28
clone_size: .
cdr3_aa: CASGGGSTDTQYF
cdr3_nt: TGTGCCAGCGGGGGGGGGAGCACAGATACGCAGTATTTT

d_call: .
j_call: TRBJ1-1
v_call: TRBV29-1
clone_size: .
cdr3_aa: CSGYRFGEAFF
cdr3_nt: TGCAGCGGTTATCGCTTCGGTGAAGCTTTCTTT

d_call: .
j_call: TRBJ1-3
v_call: TRBV4-1
clone_size: .
cdr3_aa: CASSQQETGTGNTIYF
cdr3_nt: TGCGCCAGCAGCCAACAAGAGACTGGTACTGGAAACACCATATATTTT

d_call: TRBD1
j_call: TRBJ1-2
v_call: TRBV19
clone_size: few
cdr3_aa: CASSMRTGYGYTF
cdr3_nt: TGTGCCAGTAGTATGCGGACAGGATACGGCTACACCTTC

d_call: TRBD2
j_call: TRBJ2-1
v_call: TRBV9
clone_size: .
cdr3_aa: CASSPPTSGDNEQFF
cdr3_nt: TGTGCCAGCAGCCCTCCGACTAGCGGGGACAATGAGCAGTTCTTC

d_call: .
j_call: TRBJ2-3
v_call: TRBV29-1
clone_size: .
cdr3_aa: CSATYDRSTDTQYF
cdr3_nt: TGCAGCGCTACCTACGACAGAAGCACAGATACGCAGTATTTT

d_call: .
j_call: TRBJ2-1
v_call: TRBV9
clone_size: .
cdr3_aa: CASSVAGQSSYNEQFF
cdr3_nt: TGTGCCAGCAGCGTAGCAGGGCAGAGCTCCTACAATGAGCAGTTCTTC

d_call: TRBD1
j_call: TRBJ1-4
v_call: TRBV7-2
clone_size: .
cdr3_aa: CASSPGQGWEKLFF
cdr3_nt: TGTGCCAGCAGCCCCGGACAGGGATGGGAAAAACTGTTTTTT

d_call: .
j_call: TRBJ1-2
v_call: TRBV4-1
clone_size: .
cdr3_aa: CASSQSGVDGYTF
cdr3_nt: TGCGCCAGCAGCCAATCAGGGGTGGATGGCTACACCTTC

d_call: TRBD1
j_call: TRBJ2-4
v_call: TRBV9
clone_size: once
cdr3_aa: CASSLQGAAKNIQYF
cdr3_nt: TGTGCCAGCAGCCTACAGGGGGCAGCCAAAAACATTCAGTACTTC

d_call: TRBD2
j_call: TRBJ2-1
v_call: TRBV7-6
clone_size: .
cdr3_aa: CASSSLSGGGHSNEQFF
cdr3_nt: TGTGCCAGCAGCTCATTATCGGGGGGGGGCCACTCTAATGAGCAGTTCTTC

d_call: .
j_call: TRBJ1-1
v_call: TRBV5-1
clone_size: .
cdr3_aa: CASSFWEGSTEAFF
cdr3_nt: TGCGCCAGCAGCTTTTGGGAGGGTTCCACTGAAGCTTTCTTT

d_call: TRBD1
j_call: TRBJ1-5
v_call: TRBV19
clone_size: .
cdr3_aa: CASSITGVGQPQHF
cdr3_nt: TGTGCCAGTAGTATTACAGGGGTTGGCCAGCCCCAGCATTTT

d_call: TRBD1
j_call: TRBJ2-3
v_call: TRBV7-9
clone_size: .
cdr3_aa: CASSFGDRGSTDTQYF
cdr3_nt: TGTGCCAGCAGCTTTGGGGACAGGGGAAGCACAGATACGCAGTATTTT

d_call: .
j_call: TRBJ2-7
v_call: TRBV11-2
clone_size: .
cdr3_aa: CASSLDLRRAISYEQYF
cdr3_nt: TGTGCCAGCAGCTTAGATCTGAGGAGGGCTATCTCCTACGAGCAGTACTTC

d_call: TRBD2
j_call: TRBJ2-2
v_call: TRBV3-1/TRBV3-2
clone_size: .
cdr3_aa: CASSQLGLAGGNTGELFF
cdr3_nt: TGTGCCAGCAGCCAACTTGGCCTAGCGGGGGGGAACACCGGGGAGCTGTTTTTT

d_call: TRBD1
j_call: TRBJ1-5
v_call: TRBV19
clone_size: .
cdr3_aa: CASMSRDRNQPQHF
cdr3_nt: TGTGCCAGCATGTCTAGGGACAGGAATCAGCCCCAGCATTTT

d_call: .
j_call: TRBJ2-1
v_call: TRBV27
clone_size: .
cdr3_aa: CASSPGHSNNEQFF
cdr3_nt: TGTGCCAGCAGTCCGGGACACTCGAACAATGAGCAGTTCTTC

d_call: .
j_call: TRBJ1-1
v_call: TRBV9
clone_size: .
cdr3_aa: CASSVDSSVTEAFF
cdr3_nt: TGTGCCAGCAGCGTCGACAGTTCAGTAACTGAAGCTTTCTTT

d_call: .
j_call: TRBJ2-1
v_call: TRBV18
clone_size: .
cdr3_aa: CASSPLAFYNEQFF
cdr3_nt: TGTGCCAGCTCACCCCTTGCGTTTTACAATGAGCAGTTCTTC

d_call: .
j_call: TRBJ1-2
v_call: TRBV9
clone_size: .
cdr3_aa: CASSVDPTRSNYGYTF
cdr3_nt: TGTGCCAGCAGCGTAGACCCTACCCGGTCCAACTATGGCTACACCTTC

d_call: .
j_call: TRBJ1-6
v_call: TRBV7-2
clone_size: .
cdr3_aa: CASSLRHPRNNSPLHF
cdr3_nt: TGTGCCAGCAGCCTAAGACATCCCCGGAACAATTCACCCCTCCACTTT

d_call: TRBD2
j_call: TRBJ2-1
v_call: TRBV24-1
clone_size: .
cdr3_aa: CATSDVKTSGGLNEQFF
cdr3_nt: TGTGCCACCAGTGATGTCAAGACTAGCGGGGGGCTCAATGAGCAGTTCTTC

d_call: .
j_call: TRBJ2-7
v_call: TRBV3-1/TRBV3-2
clone_size: .
cdr3_aa: CASSRGPEGSYEQYF
cdr3_nt: TGTGCCAGCAGCCGAGGGCCCGAAGGTTCCTACGAGCAGTACTTC

d_call: TRBD1
j_call: TRBJ2-2
v_call: TRBV5-1
clone_size: .
cdr3_aa: CASSLERGLSTGELFF
cdr3_nt: TGCGCCAGCAGCTTGGAGAGGGGGCTGAGTACCGGGGAGCTGTTTTTT

d_call: TRBD1
j_call: TRBJ2-7
v_call: TRBV4-1
clone_size: .
cdr3_aa: CASSPYGTGTKEQYF
cdr3_nt: TGCGCCAGCAGCCCCTACGGGACAGGGACGAAGGAGCAGTACTTC

d_call: .
j_call: TRBJ1-5
v_call: TRBV6-1
clone_size: .
cdr3_aa: CASSGSDILIGNQPQHF
cdr3_nt: TGTGCCAGCAGTGGAAGTGACATCCTCATTGGCAATCAGCCCCAGCATTTT

d_call: .
j_call: TRBJ1-2
v_call: TRBV5-1
clone_size: .
cdr3_aa: CASSPQGAYGYTF
cdr3_nt: TGCGCCAGCTCCCCACAGGGCGCATATGGCTACACCTTC

d_call: .
j_call: TRBJ1-6
v_call: TRBV10-2
clone_size: .
cdr3_aa: CASTSGSYSPLHF
cdr3_nt: TGCGCCAGCACCTCGGGGTCCTATTCACCCCTCCACTTT

d_call: .
j_call: TRBJ2-7
v_call: TRBV24-1
clone_size: .
cdr3_aa: CATSDFRRNEQYF
cdr3_nt: TGTGCCACCAGTGATTTTAGGAGGAACGAGCAGTACTTC

d_call: .
j_call: TRBJ2-1
v_call: TRBV28
clone_size: .
cdr3_aa: CASNRVTYNEQFF
cdr3_nt: TGTGCCAGCAACAGGGTAACCTACAATGAGCAGTTCTTC

d_call: .
j_call: TRBJ1-2
v_call: TRBV2
clone_size: .
cdr3_aa: CASSDSSRVNGYTF
cdr3_nt: TGTGCCAGCAGTGATAGCTCCAGGGTAAATGGCTACACCTTC

d_call: .
j_call: TRBJ1-3
v_call: TRBV5-1
clone_size: .
cdr3_aa: CASSPQGPGNTIYF
cdr3_nt: TGCGCCAGCAGCCCCCAGGGTCCGGGAAACACCATATATTTT

d_call: .
j_call: TRBJ1-6
v_call: TRBV5-4
clone_size: .
cdr3_aa: CASSGGANSPLHF
cdr3_nt: TGTGCCAGCAGTGGCGGGGCCAATTCACCCCTCCACTTT

d_call: .
j_call: TRBJ2-3
v_call: TRBV4-1
clone_size: .
cdr3_aa: CASSQTVTDTQYF
cdr3_nt: TGCGCCAGCAGCCAGACAGTTACAGATACGCAGTATTTT

d_call: TRBD1
j_call: TRBJ1-3
v_call: TRBV19
clone_size: .
cdr3_aa: CASSVSGTGRGNTIYF
cdr3_nt: TGTGCCAGTAGTGTCTCCGGGACAGGTCGTGGAAACACCATATATTTT

d_call: TRBD2
j_call: TRBJ2-3
v_call: TRBV19
clone_size: .
cdr3_aa: CASSSGLAGPTDTQYF
cdr3_nt: TGTGCCAGTAGTTCGGGACTAGCGGGACCCACAGATACGCAGTATTTT

d_call: TRBD2
j_call: TRBJ2-3
v_call: TRBV5-1
clone_size: .
cdr3_aa: CASSVRSSGGADTQYF
cdr3_nt: TGCGCCAGCAGCGTCCGCAGTAGCGGGGGGGCAGATACGCAGTATTTT

d_call: .
j_call: TRBJ1-2
v_call: TRBV4-1
clone_size: .
cdr3_aa: CASSQVPRGPKNYGYTF
cdr3_nt: TGCGCCAGCAGCCAAGTACCGCGGGGACCGAAGAACTATGGCTACACCTTC

d_call: TRBD2
j_call: TRBJ2-3
v_call: TRBV19
clone_size: .
cdr3_aa: CASRGMAGGVTDTQYF
cdr3_nt: TGTGCCAGTAGGGGAATGGCGGGGGGGGTCACAGATACGCAGTATTTT

d_call: .
j_call: TRBJ1-5
v_call: TRBV3-1/TRBV3-2
clone_size: .
cdr3_aa: CASSFQRDQPQHF
cdr3_nt: TGTGCCAGCAGCTTCCAGAGGGATCAGCCCCAGCATTTT

d_call: TRBD1
j_call: TRBJ1-4
v_call: TRBV10-2
clone_size: .
cdr3_aa: CASRPQGSNEKLFF
cdr3_nt: TGCGCCAGCAGACCACAGGGGTCTAATGAAAAACTGTTTTTT

d_call: .
j_call: TRBJ2-5
v_call: TRBV14
clone_size: .
cdr3_aa: CASSHARMGRETQYF
cdr3_nt: TGTGCCAGCAGCCACGCCCGGATGGGCCGTGAGACCCAGTACTTC

d_call: .
j_call: TRBJ2-5
v_call: TRBV6-6
clone_size: few
cdr3_aa: CASSYGQAQYF
cdr3_nt: TGTGCCAGCAGTTACGGGCAAGCCCAGTACTTC

d_call: TRBD1
j_call: TRBJ1-1
v_call: TRBV2
clone_size: .
cdr3_aa: CASSPQGANTEAFF
cdr3_nt: TGTGCCAGCAGTCCCCAGGGGGCCAACACTGAAGCTTTCTTT

d_call: .
j_call: TRBJ1-1
v_call: TRBV30
clone_size: .
cdr3_aa: CAWSWGGNTEAFF
cdr3_nt: TGTGCCTGGAGCTGGGGGGGGAACACTGAAGCTTTCTTT

d_call: .
j_call: TRBJ2-3
v_call: TRBV7-6
clone_size: .
cdr3_aa: CASSLDPLNSPRYTDTQYF
cdr3_nt: TGTGCCAGCAGCTTAGATCCCCTCAATTCTCCTCGCTACACAGATACGCAGTATTTT

d_call: TRBD1
j_call: TRBJ1-2
v_call: TRBV27
clone_size: .
cdr3_aa: CASSLSVGTGGYGYTF
cdr3_nt: TGTGCCAGCAGTTTATCGGTGGGGACAGGAGGTTACGGCTACACCTTC

d_call: .
j_call: TRBJ2-1
v_call: TRBV19
clone_size: .
cdr3_aa: CASSTGGSRGIYNEQFF
cdr3_nt: TGTGCCAGTAGTACAGGGGGTAGCCGGGGGATCTACAATGAGCAGTTCTTC

d_call: TRBD1
j_call: TRBJ2-7
v_call: TRBV30
clone_size: .
cdr3_aa: CAWNRGQAYEQYF
cdr3_nt: TGTGCCTGGAATAGGGGGCAAGCCTACGAGCAGTACTTC

d_call: .
j_call: TRBJ2-1
v_call: TRBV3-1/TRBV3-2
clone_size: .
cdr3_aa: CASSPEKSSYNEQFF
cdr3_nt: TGTGCCAGCAGCCCGGAGAAGAGCTCCTACAATGAGCAGTTCTTC

d_call: .
j_call: TRBJ1-2
v_call: TRBV27
clone_size: .
cdr3_aa: CASSLFPTIGGNYGYTF
cdr3_nt: TGTGCCAGCAGCCTATTTCCCACGATAGGAGGGAACTATGGCTACACCTTC

d_call: .
j_call: TRBJ2-5
v_call: TRBV5-1
clone_size: .
cdr3_aa: CASSPLTAQETQYF
cdr3_nt: TGCGCCAGCAGCCCCCTGACAGCTCAAGAGACCCAGTACTTC